A selection of T cell receptor beta chains follows, all from one sample in a study of T cells after yellow fever vaccination. TCRdb called the 5' RACE reads again in MiXCR, with one record for every CDR3 protein. The sample consists of approximately 120,000 distinct CDR3 sequences, roughly 15% of them appearing once. The sample here was CD8+ T cells sorted from PBMCs, taken 5 days after the yellow fever booster vaccination. The receptors come from a man younger than 35 who received the YFV17D yellow fever vaccine. CDR3s include the opening cysteine and the closing phenylalanine or tryptophan. A D gene is named only where the DNA matches it firmly. Size values are once, few and many counts, or a class for expanded clones, and some rows have none.

few	-	TRBJ2-3	TRBV24-1	TGTGCCACCAGTGAGACCGGGACTCTCTCAGATACGCAGTATTTT	CATSETGTLSDTQYF
many	TRBD1	TRBJ2-5	TRBV5-1	TGCGCCAGCAGCTTGCGCCGGACAGGGCCTAGGCCGGAGTACTTC	CASSLRRTGPRPEYF
many	TRBD1	TRBJ2-7	TRBV12-5	TGTGCTAGTGGTCCCGGGACAGGGGTAGTCGAGCAGTACTTC	CASGPGTGVVEQYF
-	-	TRBJ2-6	TRBV7-2	TGTGCCAGCAGCTCCCCCCGGGGGGCAGAAACAATTGCTGGGGCCAACGTCCTGACTTTC	CASSSPRGAETIAGANVLTF
-	-	TRBJ1-4	TRBV5-1	TGCGCCAGCAGCTTGTACCTTGGTCATGAAAAACTGTTTTTT	CASSLYLGHEKLFF
-	-	TRBJ2-1	TRBV7-8	TGTGCCAGCAGCTCCCTGGGGCAGGGTATGTTCGATGAGCAGTTCTTC	CASSSLGQGMFDEQFF
few	TRBD2	TRBJ2-1	TRBV20-1	TGCAGTGCGAGACTAGCGGGAAAGTACAATGAGCAGTTCTTC	CSARLAGKYNEQFF
-	-	TRBJ1-4	TRBV12-3/TRBV12-4	TGTGCCAGCAAGTCCGAGGCAACTAATGAAAAACTGTTTTTT	CASKSEATNEKLFF
many	-	TRBJ1-1	TRBV20-1	TGCAGTGCCGGGACGACGGGCACTGAAGCTTTCTTT	CSAGTTGTEAFF
few	TRBD1	TRBJ1-5	TRBV7-9	TGTGCCAGCAGCTTGGACACAGGGGTCCATCAGCCCCAGCATTTT	CASSLDTGVHQPQHF
few	-	TRBJ2-7	TRBV6-2/TRBV6-3	TGTGCCAGCAGACCAGGCGGTGAGGGAGAGCAGTACTTC	CASRPGGEGEQYF
few	TRBD1	TRBJ2-7	TRBV9	TGTGCCAGCAGCCCGACTACAGGGGTCCACGAGCAGTACTTC	CASSPTTGVHEQYF
-	-	TRBJ2-3	TRBV12-5	TGTGCTAGTGGTTGGGATTTCGATACGCAGTATTTT	CASGWDFDTQYF
-	TRBD2	TRBJ2-1	TRBV6-4	TGTGCCAGCAGCCGACTAGCGGGGGGGAGCAATGAGCAGTTCTTC	CASSRLAGGSNEQFF
-	-	TRBJ2-7	TRBV30	TGTGCCTGGAACATAGGGAGCCACGAGCAGTACTTC	CAWNIGSHEQYF
-	-	TRBJ1-2	TRBV24-1	TGTGCCACCAGCACCGGCAGATACAATGGCTACACCTTC	CATSTGRYNGYTF
-	TRBD1	TRBJ2-3	TRBV27	TGTGCCAGCAGTCCCTATCAGGGGGCTAAAGCAGATACGCAGTATTTT	CASSPYQGAKADTQYF
few	TRBD2	TRBJ2-3	TRBV4-3	TGCGCCAGCAGCCAAGCGATTAGCGGGGGGCTCTTGTGTACGCAGTATTTT	CASSQAISGGLLCTQYF
-	-	TRBJ2-3	TRBV10-2	TGCGCCAGCAGTGAAGGGGCAGATACGCAGTATTTT	CASSEGADTQYF
-	TRBD1	TRBJ1-1	TRBV19	TGTGCCAGTAGTATCATTTTTGGGACAGGGATTGACACTGAAGCTTTCTTT	CASSIIFGTGIDTEAFF
few	TRBD1	TRBJ1-3	TRBV6-5	TGTGCCAGCAGTCGCTCAGGGGGCACGGGAAACACCATATATTTT	CASSRSGGTGNTIYF
-	TRBD1	TRBJ2-7	TRBV4-1	TGCGCCAGCAGCCAAGAGAGACAGGGCTACGAGCAGTACTTC	CASSQERQGYEQYF
few	TRBD2	TRBJ2-3	TRBV4-3	TGCGCCAGCAGCCAAGACTCAGGGAGCGGGGGCCTCACAGATACGCAGTATTTT	CASSQDSGSGGLTDTQYF
-	TRBD2	TRBJ2-2	TRBV4-1	TGCGCCAGCAGCCAAGAGGCTAGCGGGACTAGGGGGGAGCTGTTTTTT	CASSQEASGTRGELFF
-	TRBD1	TRBJ1-1	TRBV5-1	TGCGCCAGCAGAATTACAGGGGGCGGTGGCACTGAAGCTTTCTTT	CASRITGGGGTEAFF
few	TRBD1	TRBJ2-2	TRBV7-9	TGTGCCAGCAGCGCGGGACAGGGGGCGCGCACCGGGGAGCTGTTTTTT	CASSAGQGARTGELFF
-	-	TRBJ2-7	TRBV4-3	TGCGCCAGCAGCCAAGATTCATCGTTCGAGCAGTACTTC	CASSQDSSFEQYF
few	-	TRBJ1-3	TRBV20-1	TGCAGTGCTAGAGATGGCCAGGCCAATTTTTACTCTGGAAACACCATATATTTT	CSARDGQANFYSGNTIYF
-	-	TRBJ2-1	TRBV4-3	TGCGCCAGCAGCCAAGAAGGAGCCTACAATGAGCAGTTCTTC	CASSQEGAYNEQFF
-	-	TRBJ2-2	TRBV21-1	TGTGCCAGCAGCCCTACTTGCGGGGGGAACACCGGGGAGCTGTTTTTT	CASSPTCGGNTGELFF
many	-	TRBJ2-3	TRBV12-3/TRBV12-4	TGTGCCAGCAGTTTTCGGGGATCTTACACAGATACGCAGTATTTT	CASSFRGSYTDTQYF
few	-	TRBJ1-3	TRBV12-3/TRBV12-4	TGTGCCAGCAGGTGGAGAAACACCATATATTTT	CASRWRNTIYF
few	TRBD2	TRBJ2-1	TRBV27	TGTGCCAGCAGTCCGGGACTAGCTGGAAATGAGCAGTTCTTC	CASSPGLAGNEQFF
once	TRBD2	TRBJ2-1	TRBV6-4	TGTGCCAGCAGTGACTCATTGGGACTAGCGGGGGGGCCCAATGAGCAGTTCTTC	CASSDSLGLAGGPNEQFF
few	TRBD1	TRBJ1-4	TRBV4-3	TGCGCCAGCAGCCAAGAGTTCACAGGGGGACCCTGGGATGGAAAACTGTTTTTT	CASSQEFTGGPWDGKLFF
-	TRBD2	TRBJ2-1	TRBV4-1	TGCGCCAGCAGCCACTGGGTCGGGGGGGCGCAGAATGAGCAGTTCTTC	CASSHWVGGAQNEQFF
-	-	TRBJ1-1	TRBV6-2/TRBV6-3	TGTGCCAGCAGGTACACCACAGGGCACGGGAACACTGAAGCTTTCTTT	CASRYTTGHGNTEAFF
few	-	TRBJ2-3	TRBV4-3	TGCGCCAGCAGCCAAGTCGGCGGGTTCGCTAGCACAGATACGCAGTATTTT	CASSQVGGFASTDTQYF
-	TRBD2	TRBJ2-1	TRBV3-1	TGTGCCAGCAGCGTACTAGCGGGGGGGCCCCACTACTACAATGAGCAGTTCTTC	CASSVLAGGPHYYNEQFF
-	-	TRBJ2-4	TRBV6-2/TRBV6-3	TGTGCCAGCAGTTATCCCCTTGCACTAGCCAAAAACATTCAGTACTTC	CASSYPLALAKNIQYF
few	TRBD2	TRBJ2-1	TRBV6-5	TGTGCCAGCAGTTGGGGGGGTAGGAATGAGCAGTTCTTC	CASSWGGRNEQFF
few	TRBD1	TRBJ2-6	TRBV6-2/TRBV6-3	TGTGCCAGCAGTTACGATTGGACAGGGGTATCTGGGGCCAACGTCCTGACTTTC	CASSYDWTGVSGANVLTF
many	-	TRBJ2-7	TRBV6-2/TRBV6-3	TGTGCCAGCAGTTACAGGGATTACGAGCAGTACTTC	CASSYRDYEQYF
many	-	TRBJ1-4	TRBV4-2	TGTGCCAGCAGCCAAGATCCGACCTCTCTCGAAAAACTGTTTTTT	CASSQDPTSLEKLFF
-	TRBD2	TRBJ2-1	TRBV4-3	TGCGCCAGCAGCCAAGGGGGGGGACCCTACAATGAGCAGTTCTTC	CASSQGGGPYNEQFF
-	-	TRBJ1-1	TRBV19	TGTGCCAGTAGTATGCGGACGGCCCACACTGAAGCTTTCTTT	CASSMRTAHTEAFF
-	-	TRBJ1-4	TRBV7-9	TGTGCCAGCAGCGCTCCACAGGGAGCTAATGAAAAACTGTTTTTT	CASSAPQGANEKLFF
-	-	TRBJ1-5	TRBV19	TGTGCCAGTAGTATAGATAGGGGTCAGCCCCAGCATTTT	CASSIDRGQPQHF
few	-	TRBJ2-7	TRBV5-1	TGCGCCAGCAGCTTGGTTGGTCGGGACGAGCAGTACTTC	CASSLVGRDEQYF
-	-	TRBJ2-7	TRBV29-1	TGCAGCGTTGAAACGGGTGACGGCTACGAGCAGTACTTC	CSVETGDGYEQYF
few	-	TRBJ1-5	TRBV6-2/TRBV6-3	TGTGCCAGCAGTTATACAGGCAATCAGCCCCAGCATTTT	CASSYTGNQPQHF
-	TRBD1	TRBJ2-2	TRBV5-4	TGTGCCAGCAGGCAGGGGGCTGACACCGGGGAGCTGTTTTTT	CASRQGADTGELFF
few	TRBD1	TRBJ1-5	TRBV27	TGTGCCAGCAGGAGACAGGGTATCAATCAGCCCCAGCATTTT	CASRRQGINQPQHF
-	-	TRBJ2-3	TRBV29-1	TGCAGCGTTGAAGAGGGGATGGATACGCAGTATTTT	CSVEEGMDTQYF
few	-	TRBJ1-2	TRBV25-1	TGTGCCAGCAGTGAATCGGCAGGGGCTAACTATGGCTACACCTTC	CASSESAGANYGYTF
many	-	TRBJ2-7	TRBV12-3/TRBV12-4	TGTGCCAGCAGCGCGGGTTCCGTCTCCGAGCAGTACTTC	CASSAGSVSEQYF
-	-	TRBJ2-7	TRBV20-1	TGCAGTGCTAGGGCGGCAGAGATTTTCTACGAGCAGTACTTC	CSARAAEIFYEQYF